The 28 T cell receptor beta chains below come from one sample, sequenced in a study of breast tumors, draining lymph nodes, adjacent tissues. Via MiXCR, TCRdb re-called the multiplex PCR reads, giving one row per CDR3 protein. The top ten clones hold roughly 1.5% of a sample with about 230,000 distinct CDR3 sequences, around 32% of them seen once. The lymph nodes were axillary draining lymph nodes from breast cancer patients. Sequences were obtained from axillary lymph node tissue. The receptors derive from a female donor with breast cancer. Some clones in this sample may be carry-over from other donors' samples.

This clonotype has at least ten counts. CDR3 region: CASSRQAGPTDTQYF. The CDR3 nucleotides read TGTGCCAGCAGCCGACAGGCAGGACCCACAGATACGCAGTATTTT. V usage is TRBV5-5 and J usage is TRBJ2-3, with a tentative D call TRBD1 (6 bases). Trimming took 4 bases from V and 2 from J, leaving 14 bases between them. The CDR3 totals 15 residues. Looked up from germline, CDR1 is SGHKS and CDR2 is YYEKEE (reference sequence).

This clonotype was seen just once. CDR3 coding DNA: TGCGCCAGCGGCTCGGGACTAACGAACACTGAAGCTTTCTTT. It is translated as CASGSGLTNTEAFF. This chain links TRBV5-1 with TRBJ1-1, with D possibly being TRBD1 (5 bases). V lost 7 bases to trimming and J lost 1 base, with 14 bases between them. Per germline, CDR1 SGHRS and CDR2 YFSETQ. This CDR3 has 14 amino acids.

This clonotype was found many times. In DNA, the CDR3 is TGTGCCAGTGCCTCGGGGGGACAGAATGAAAAACTGTTTTTT. Translating gives CASASGGQNEKLFF. The chain links TRBV19 to TRBJ1-4; 7 bases are a match to TRBD1. This CDR3 is built from 14 residues. The V gene end was trimmed by 8 bases and the J gene end by 5 bases; junction bases not matched to a gene: 8. Looked up from germline, CDR1 is LNHDA and CDR2 is SQIVND (reference sequence).

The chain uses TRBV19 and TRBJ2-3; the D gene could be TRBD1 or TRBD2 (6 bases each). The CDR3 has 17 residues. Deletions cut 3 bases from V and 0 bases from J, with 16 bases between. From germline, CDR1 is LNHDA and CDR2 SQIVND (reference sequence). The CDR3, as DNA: TGTGCCAGTAGTATTAAGGGGGGATTCGCTAGCACAGATACGCAGTATTTT. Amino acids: CASSIKGGFASTDTQYF.

The CDR3 loop is CASSLREGGNYGYTF. In DNA form, the CDR3 reads TGTGCCAGCAGCCTGAGAGAGGGGGGGAACTATGGCTACACCTTC. The chain carries TRBV6-2 or TRBV6-3 and TRBJ1-2; tentatively, D is TRBD1 (6 bases). Germline V gene sequence: CDR1 MNHEY, CDR2 SVGEGT. With 6 bases removed from V and 2 bases from J, the gap between germline ends came to 16 bases. The CDR3 contains 15 residues.

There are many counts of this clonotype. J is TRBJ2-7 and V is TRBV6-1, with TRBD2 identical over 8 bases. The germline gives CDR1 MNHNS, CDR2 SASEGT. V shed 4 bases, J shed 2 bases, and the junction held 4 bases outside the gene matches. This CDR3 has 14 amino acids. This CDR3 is CASSAGGVAYEQYF. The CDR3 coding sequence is TGTGCCAGCAGTGCCGGGGGGGTCGCCTACGAGCAGTACTTC.

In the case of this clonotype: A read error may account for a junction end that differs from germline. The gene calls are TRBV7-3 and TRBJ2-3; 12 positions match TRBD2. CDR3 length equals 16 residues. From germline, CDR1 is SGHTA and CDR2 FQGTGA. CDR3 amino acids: CASSSGLAGSTDMQYF. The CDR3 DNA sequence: TGTGCCAGCAGCTCCGGACTAGCGGGAAGCACAGATATGCAGTATTTC.

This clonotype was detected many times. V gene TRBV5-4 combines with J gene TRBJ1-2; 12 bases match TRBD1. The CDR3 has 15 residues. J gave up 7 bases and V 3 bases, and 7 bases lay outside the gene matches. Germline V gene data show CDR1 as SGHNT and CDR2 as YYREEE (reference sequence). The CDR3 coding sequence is TGTGCCAGCAGCTCCCCGGGACAGGGGGCTAGTGGCTACACCTTC. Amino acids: CASSSPGQGASGYTF.

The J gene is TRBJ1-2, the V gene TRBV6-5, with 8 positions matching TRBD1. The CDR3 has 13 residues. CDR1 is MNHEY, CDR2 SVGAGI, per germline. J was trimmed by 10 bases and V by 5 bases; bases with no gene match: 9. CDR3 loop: CASSHDRGSAYTF. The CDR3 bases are TGTGCCAGCAGTCACGACAGGGGATCTGCCTACACCTTC.

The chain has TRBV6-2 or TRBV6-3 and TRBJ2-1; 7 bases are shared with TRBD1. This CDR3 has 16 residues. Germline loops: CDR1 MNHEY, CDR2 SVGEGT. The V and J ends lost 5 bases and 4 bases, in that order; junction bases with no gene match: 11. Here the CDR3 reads CASSHAGTAVYNEQFF. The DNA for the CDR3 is TGTGCCAGCAGTCACGCCGGGACAGCAGTTTACAATGAGCAGTTCTTC.

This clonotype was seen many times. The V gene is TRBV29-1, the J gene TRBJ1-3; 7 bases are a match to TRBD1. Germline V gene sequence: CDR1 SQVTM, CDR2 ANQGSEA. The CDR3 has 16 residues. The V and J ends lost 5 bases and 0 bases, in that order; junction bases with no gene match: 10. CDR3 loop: CSVSTKTGPSGNTIYF. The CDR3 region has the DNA TGCAGCGTTTCGACCAAGACAGGGCCCTCTGGAAACACCATATATTTT.

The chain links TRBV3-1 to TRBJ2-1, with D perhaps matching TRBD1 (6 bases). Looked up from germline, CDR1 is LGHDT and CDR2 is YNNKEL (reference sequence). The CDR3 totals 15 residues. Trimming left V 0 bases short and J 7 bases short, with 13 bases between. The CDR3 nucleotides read TGTGCCAGCAGCCAAGATTTACGAGGGGGTAATGAGCAGTTCTTC. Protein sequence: CASSQDLRGGNEQFF.

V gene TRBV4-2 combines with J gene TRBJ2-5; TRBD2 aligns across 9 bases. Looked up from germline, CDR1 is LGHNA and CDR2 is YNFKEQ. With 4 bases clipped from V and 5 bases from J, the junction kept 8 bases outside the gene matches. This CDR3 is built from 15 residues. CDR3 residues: CASSLSSGTRETQYF. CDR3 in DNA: TGTGCCAGCAGCCTATCTAGCGGGACTAGGGAGACCCAGTACTTC.

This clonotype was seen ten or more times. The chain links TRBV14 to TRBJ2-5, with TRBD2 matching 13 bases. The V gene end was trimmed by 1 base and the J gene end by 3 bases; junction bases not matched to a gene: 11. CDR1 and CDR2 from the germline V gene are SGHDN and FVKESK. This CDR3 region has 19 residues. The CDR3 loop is CASSQAAPLAGGEEETQYF. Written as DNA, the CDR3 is TGTGCCAGCAGCCAAGCAGCTCCACTAGCGGGAGGGGAAGAAGAGACCCAGTACTTC.

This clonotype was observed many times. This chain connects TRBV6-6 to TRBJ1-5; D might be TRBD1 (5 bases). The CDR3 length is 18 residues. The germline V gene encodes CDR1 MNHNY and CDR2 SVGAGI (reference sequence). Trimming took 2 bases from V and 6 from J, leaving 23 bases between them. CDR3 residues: CASSYPAKGRQGGQPQHF. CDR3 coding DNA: TGTGCCAGCAGTTACCCCGCTAAGGGACGCCAGGGCGGTCAGCCCCAGCATTTT.

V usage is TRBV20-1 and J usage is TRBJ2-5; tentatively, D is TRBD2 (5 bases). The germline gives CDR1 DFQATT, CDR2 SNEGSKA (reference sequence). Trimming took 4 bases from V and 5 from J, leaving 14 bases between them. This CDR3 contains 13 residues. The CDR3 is CSAKDGDVETQYF. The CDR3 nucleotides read TGCAGTGCTAAAGACGGGGATGTGGAGACCCAGTACTTC.

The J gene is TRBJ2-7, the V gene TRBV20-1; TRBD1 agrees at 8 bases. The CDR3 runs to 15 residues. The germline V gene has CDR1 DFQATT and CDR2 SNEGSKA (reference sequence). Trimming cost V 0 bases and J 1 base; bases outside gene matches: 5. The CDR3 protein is CSARDLRQGSYEQYF. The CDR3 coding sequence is TGCAGTGCTAGAGATCTGAGACAGGGGTCCTACGAGCAGTACTTC.

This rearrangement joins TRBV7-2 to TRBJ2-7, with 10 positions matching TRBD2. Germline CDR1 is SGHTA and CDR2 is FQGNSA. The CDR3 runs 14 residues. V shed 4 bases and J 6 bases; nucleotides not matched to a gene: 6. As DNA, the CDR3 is TGTGCCAGCAGCTCCACGACTAGCGGGCGCGAGCAGTACTTC. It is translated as CASSSTTSGREQYF.

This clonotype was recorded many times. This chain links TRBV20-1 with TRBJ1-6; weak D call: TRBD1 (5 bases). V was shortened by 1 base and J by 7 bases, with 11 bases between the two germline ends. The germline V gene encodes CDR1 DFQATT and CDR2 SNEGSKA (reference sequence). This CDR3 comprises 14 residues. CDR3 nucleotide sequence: TGCAGTGCTAGAGTTCAGGGTACCAATTCACCCCTCCACTTT. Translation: CSARVQGTNSPLHF.

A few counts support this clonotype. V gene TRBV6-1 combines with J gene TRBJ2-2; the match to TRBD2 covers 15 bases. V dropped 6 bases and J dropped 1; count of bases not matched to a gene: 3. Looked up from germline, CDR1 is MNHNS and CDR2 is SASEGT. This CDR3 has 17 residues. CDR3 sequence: CASSRTSGRVNTGELFF. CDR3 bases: TGTGCCAGCAGCCGGACTAGCGGGAGGGTGAACACCGGGGAGCTGTTTTTT.

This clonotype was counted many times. CDR3 residues: CASSATSGGNTQYF. In DNA, the CDR3 is TGTGCCAGCAGTGCAACCTCCGGGGGTAATACGCAGTATTTT. J is TRBJ2-3 and V is TRBV6-1; tentative D call: TRBD2 (6 bases). The CDR3 loop spans 14 amino acids. CDR1 is MNHNS, CDR2 SASEGT, per germline. With 4 bases removed from V and 7 bases from J, the gap between germline ends came to 15 bases.

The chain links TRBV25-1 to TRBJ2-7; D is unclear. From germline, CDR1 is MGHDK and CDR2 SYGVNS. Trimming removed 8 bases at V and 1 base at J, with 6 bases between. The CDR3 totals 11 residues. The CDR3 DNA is TGTGCCAGCGGGTTGTCCTACGAGCAGTACTTC. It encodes CASGLSYEQYF.

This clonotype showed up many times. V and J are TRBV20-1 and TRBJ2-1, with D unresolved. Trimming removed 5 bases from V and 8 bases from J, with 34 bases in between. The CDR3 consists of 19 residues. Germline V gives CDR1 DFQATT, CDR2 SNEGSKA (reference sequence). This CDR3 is CSAPPNPGRLLGWSDEQFF. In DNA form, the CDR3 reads TGCAGTGCTCCTCCCAATCCAGGTAGACTTTTAGGGTGGTCGGATGAGCAGTTCTTC.

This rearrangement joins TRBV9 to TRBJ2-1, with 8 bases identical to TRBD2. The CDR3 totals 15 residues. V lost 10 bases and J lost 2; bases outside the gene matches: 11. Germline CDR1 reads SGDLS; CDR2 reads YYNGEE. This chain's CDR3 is CAGQTSACPYNEQFF. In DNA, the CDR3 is TGTGCCGGGCAGACTAGCGCTTGCCCCTACAATGAGCAGTTCTTC.

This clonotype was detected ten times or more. The CDR3 DNA reads TGCAGTGCTAGTAGGGCCCTAGCGGGAGGGCGGGAGACCCAGTACTTC. Translating gives CSASRALAGGRETQYF. The chain employs TRBV20-1 and TRBJ2-5, with 12 bases aligning to TRBD2. V dropped 3 bases and J dropped 5; count of bases not matched to a gene: 10. Germline V lookup: CDR1 DFQATT, CDR2 SNEGSKA (reference sequence). This CDR3 is built from 16 residues.

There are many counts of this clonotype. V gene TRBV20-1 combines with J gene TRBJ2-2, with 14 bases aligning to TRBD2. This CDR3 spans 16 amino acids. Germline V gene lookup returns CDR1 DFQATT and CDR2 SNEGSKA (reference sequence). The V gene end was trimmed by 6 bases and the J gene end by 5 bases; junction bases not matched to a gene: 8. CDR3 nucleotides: TGCAGTGCCCCGGGACTAGCGGGAGTAACTACCGGGGAGCTGTTTTTT. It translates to CSAPGLAGVTTGELFF.

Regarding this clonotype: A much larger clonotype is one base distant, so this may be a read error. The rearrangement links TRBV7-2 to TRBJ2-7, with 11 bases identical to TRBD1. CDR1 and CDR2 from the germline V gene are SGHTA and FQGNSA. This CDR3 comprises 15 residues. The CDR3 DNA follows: TGTGCCAGCAGAGCCGGGACAGGGGGTTCCTGCGAGCAGTACTTC. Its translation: CASRAGTGGSCEQYF. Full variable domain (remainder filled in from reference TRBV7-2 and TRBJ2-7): GAGVSQSPSNKVTEKGKDVELRCDPISGHTALYWYRQSLGQGLEFLIYFQGNSAPDKSGLPSDRFSAERTGGSVSTLTIQRTQQEDSAVYLCASRAGTGGSCEQYFGPGTRLTVT.

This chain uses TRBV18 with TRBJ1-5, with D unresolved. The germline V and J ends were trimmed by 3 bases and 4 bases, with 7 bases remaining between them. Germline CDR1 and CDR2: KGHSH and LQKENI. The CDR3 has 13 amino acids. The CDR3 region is CASSPGRNQPQHF. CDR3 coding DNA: TGTGCCAGCTCACCTGGACGGAATCAGCCCCAGCATTTT.